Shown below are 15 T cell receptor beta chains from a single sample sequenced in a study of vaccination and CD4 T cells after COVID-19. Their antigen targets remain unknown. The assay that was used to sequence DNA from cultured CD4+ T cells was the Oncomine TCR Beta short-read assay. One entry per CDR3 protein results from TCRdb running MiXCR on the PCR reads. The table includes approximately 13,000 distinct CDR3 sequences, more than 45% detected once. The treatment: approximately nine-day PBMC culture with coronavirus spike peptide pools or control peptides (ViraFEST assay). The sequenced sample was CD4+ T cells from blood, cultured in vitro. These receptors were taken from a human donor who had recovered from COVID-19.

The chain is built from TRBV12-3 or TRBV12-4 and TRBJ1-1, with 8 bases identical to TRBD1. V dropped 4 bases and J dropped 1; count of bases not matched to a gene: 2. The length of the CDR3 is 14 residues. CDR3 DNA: TGTGCCAGCAGTTCCGGGACAGGGAACACTGAAGCTTTCTTT. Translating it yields CASSSGTGNTEAFF.

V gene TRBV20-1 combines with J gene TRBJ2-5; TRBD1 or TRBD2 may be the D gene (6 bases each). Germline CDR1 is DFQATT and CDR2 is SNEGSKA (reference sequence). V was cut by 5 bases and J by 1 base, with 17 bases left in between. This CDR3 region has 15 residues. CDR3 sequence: CSAPGAQGFQETQYF. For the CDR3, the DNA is TGCAGTGCTCCGGGGGCCCAGGGCTTCCAAGAGACCCAGTACTTC.

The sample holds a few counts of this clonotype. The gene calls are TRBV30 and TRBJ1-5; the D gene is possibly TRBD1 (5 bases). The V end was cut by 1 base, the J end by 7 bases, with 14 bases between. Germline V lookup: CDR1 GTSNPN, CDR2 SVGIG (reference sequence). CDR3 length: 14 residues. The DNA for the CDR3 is TGTGCCTGGAGTGAAGACAGTTTAGGACAGCCCCAGCATTTT. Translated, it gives CAWSEDSLGQPQHF.

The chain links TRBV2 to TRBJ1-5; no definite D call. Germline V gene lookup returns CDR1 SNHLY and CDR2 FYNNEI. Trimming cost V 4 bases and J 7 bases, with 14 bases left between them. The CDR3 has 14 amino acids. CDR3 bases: TGTGCCAGCAGTGCAGGTACAGTTAGGCAGCCCCAGCATTTT. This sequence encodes CASSAGTVRQPQHF.

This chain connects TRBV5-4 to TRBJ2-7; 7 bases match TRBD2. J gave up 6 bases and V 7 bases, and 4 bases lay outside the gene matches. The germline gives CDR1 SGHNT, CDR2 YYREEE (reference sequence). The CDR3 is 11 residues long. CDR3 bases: TGTGCCAGCGACAGCGGGGCCGAGCAGTACTTC. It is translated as CASDSGAEQYF. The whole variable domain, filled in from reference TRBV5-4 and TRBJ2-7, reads ETGVTQSPTHLIKTRGQQVTLRCSSQSGHNTVSWYQQALGQGPQFIFQYYREEENGRGNFPPRFSGLQFPNYSSELNVNALELDDSALYLCASDSGAEQYFGPGTRLTVT.

CDR3 sequence: CASSLSGGSGYEQYF. Here the CDR3 DNA reads TGTGCCAGCAGCTTAAGCGGGGGCTCGGGTTACGAGCAGTACTTC. The chain uses TRBV7-2 and TRBJ2-7; TRBD2 aligns across 8 bases. Germline-derived CDR1 and CDR2 are SGHTA and FQGNSA. CDR3 length equals 15 residues. V trimming: 2 bases; J trimming: 4 bases; junction bases outside the gene matches: 7. The variable domain in full, with the rest retrieved from reference TRBV7-2 and TRBJ2-7, is GAGVSQSPSNKVTEKGKDVELRCDPISGHTALYWYRQSLGQGLEFLIYFQGNSAPDKSGLPSDRFSAERTGGSVSTLTIQRTQQEDSAVYLCASSLSGGSGYEQYFGPGTRLTVT.

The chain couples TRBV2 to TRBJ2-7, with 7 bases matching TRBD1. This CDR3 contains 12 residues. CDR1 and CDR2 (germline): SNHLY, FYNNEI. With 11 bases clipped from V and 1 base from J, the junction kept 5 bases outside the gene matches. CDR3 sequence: CAVGTDSYEQYF. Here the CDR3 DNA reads TGTGCCGTGGGGACAGATTCCTACGAGCAGTACTTC.

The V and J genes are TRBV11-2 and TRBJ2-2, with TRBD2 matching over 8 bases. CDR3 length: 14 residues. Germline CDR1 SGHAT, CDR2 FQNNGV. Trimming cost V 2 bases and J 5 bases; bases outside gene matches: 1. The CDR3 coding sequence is TGTGCCAGCAGCTTAACGGGGGGGACCGGGGAGCTGTTTTTT. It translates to CASSLTGGTGELFF. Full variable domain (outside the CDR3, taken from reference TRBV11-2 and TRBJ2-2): EAGVAQSPRYKIIEKRQSVAFWCNPISGHATLYWYQQILGQGPKLLIQFQNNGVVDDSQLPKDRFSAERLKGVDSTLKIQPAKLEDSAVYLCASSLTGGTGELFFGEGSRLTVL.

The CDR3 DNA is TGTGCCAGCAGAGGGCAGGGGGCAAAAACGCAGTATTTT. As protein: CASRGQGAKTQYF. The rearrangement links TRBV2 to TRBJ2-3; 8 bases agree with TRBD1. The CDR3 is 13 amino acids. CDR1 is SNHLY and CDR2 is FYNNEI in the germline V gene. The junction had 8 bases not matched to a gene; V was cut back by 6 bases and J by 9 bases.

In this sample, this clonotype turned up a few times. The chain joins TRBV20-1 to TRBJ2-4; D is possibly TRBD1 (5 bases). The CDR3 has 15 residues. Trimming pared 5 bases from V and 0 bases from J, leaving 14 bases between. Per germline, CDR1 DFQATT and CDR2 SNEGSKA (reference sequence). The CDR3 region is CSAPDRRLAKNIQYF. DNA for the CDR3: TGCAGTGCTCCTGACAGACGCCTAGCCAAAAACATTCAGTACTTC.

The CDR3 nucleotides are TGTGCCAGCAGCTTACAACGCTATGGCTACACCTTC. Protein sequence: CASSLQRYGYTF. V is TRBV7-2 and J is TRBJ1-2; D ambiguous. V was cut by 2 bases and J by 4 bases, with 5 bases left in between. Looked up from germline, CDR1 is SGHTA and CDR2 is FQGNSA. The CDR3 is made up of 12 amino acids.

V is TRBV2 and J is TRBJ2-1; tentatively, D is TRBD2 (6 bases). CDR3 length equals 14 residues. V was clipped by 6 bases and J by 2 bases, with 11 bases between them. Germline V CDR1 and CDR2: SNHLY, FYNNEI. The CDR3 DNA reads TGTGCCAGCAGCCTCGCGGGACCCTACAATGAGCAGTTCTTC. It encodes CASSLAGPYNEQFF.

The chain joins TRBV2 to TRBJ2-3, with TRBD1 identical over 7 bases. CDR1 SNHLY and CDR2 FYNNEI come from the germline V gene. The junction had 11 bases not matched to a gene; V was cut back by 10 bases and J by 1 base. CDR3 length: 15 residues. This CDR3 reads CATLRATGRTDTQYF. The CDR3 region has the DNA TGTGCCACCCTCCGGGCGACAGGGCGCACAGATACGCAGTATTTT.

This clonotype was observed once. The CDR3 DNA reads TGTGCCACCAGCAGAGGCCAGTCAGATACGCAGTATTTT. The encoded protein is CATSRGQSDTQYF. The chain joins TRBV15 to TRBJ2-3; no definite D call. From germline, CDR1 is LNHNV and CDR2 YYDKDF (reference sequence). Trimming cost V 1 base and J 4 bases, with 6 bases left between them. There are 13 residues in the CDR3.

CDR3 residues: CASNVAGEYNEQFF. The CDR3 nucleotides are TGTGCCAGCAACGTAGCCGGGGAATACAATGAGCAGTTCTTC. This chain uses TRBV27 with TRBJ2-1; D possibly corresponds to TRBD2 (5 bases). This CDR3 has 14 amino acids. Trimming took off 7 bases at V and 4 bases at J, with 14 bases between the two ends. Looked up from germline, CDR1 is MNHEY and CDR2 is SMNVEV (reference sequence).